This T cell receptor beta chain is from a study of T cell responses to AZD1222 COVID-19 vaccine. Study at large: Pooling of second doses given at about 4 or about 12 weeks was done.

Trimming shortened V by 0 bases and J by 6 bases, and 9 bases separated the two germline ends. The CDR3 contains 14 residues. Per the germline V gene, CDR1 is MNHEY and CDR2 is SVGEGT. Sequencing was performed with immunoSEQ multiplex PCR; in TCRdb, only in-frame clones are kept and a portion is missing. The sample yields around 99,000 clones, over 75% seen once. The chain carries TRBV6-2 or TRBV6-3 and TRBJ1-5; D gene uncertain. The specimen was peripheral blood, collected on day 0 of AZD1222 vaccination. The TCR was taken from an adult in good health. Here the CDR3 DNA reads TGTGCCAGCAGTTACTCGACGCGGAGTCAGCCCCAGCATTTT. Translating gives CASSYSTRSQPQHF.